Presented here are 20 T cell receptor beta chains from one specimen sequenced in a study of shared clonotypes between healthy human individuals. The data were produced by immunoSEQ multiplex PCR, yet TCRdb's version contains in-frame clones alone and is incomplete. Of some 1,100,000 clones in the sample, around three quarters are singletons; the top ten hold approximately 0.56%. The sequenced sample was memory CD4+ T cells from PBMCs. Subset meaning: CD45RA-negative fraction. Receptors originate from a man between 18 and 29 years old in good health. Some clones in this sample may be carry-over from other donors' samples.

This clone was counted once. V and J are TRBV28 and TRBJ2-2; possibly TRBD2 for D (5 bases). Germline loops: CDR1 MDHEN, CDR2 SYDVKM. Trimming pared 4 bases from V and 2 bases from J, leaving 5 bases between. This CDR3 is built from 13 residues. CDR3 nucleotide sequence: TGTGCCAGCAGTTCGGGAAACACCGGGGAGCTGTTTTTT. Its protein is CASSSGNTGELFF.

The V and J genes are TRBV7-9 and TRBJ2-1; D unresolved. The germline V gene has CDR1 SEHNR and CDR2 FQNEAQ (reference sequence). Trimming took off 7 bases at V and 8 bases at J, with 9 bases between the two ends. The CDR3 runs 11 residues. The CDR3 nucleotides read TGTGCCAGCACGGATAGGGATGAGCAGTTCTTC. This sequence encodes CASTDRDEQFF.

The J gene is TRBJ1-3, the V gene TRBV30, with D possibly being TRBD1 (5 bases). V lost 3 bases, J lost 4 bases, and 31 bases lay in between. CDR3 length: 20 amino acids. Germline-derived CDR1 and CDR2 are GTSNPN and SVGIG (reference sequence). DNA of the CDR3: TGTGCCTGGAGAGGACCGCGGACGGGGCGCCTCCGGCGTCAGGGAAACACCATATATTTT. Translation: CAWRGPRTGRLRRQGNTIYF.

The rearrangement joins TRBV18 to TRBJ2-1, with unresolved D. Germline V CDR1 and CDR2: KGHSH, LQKENI. The CDR3 loop spans 17 amino acids. The V gene lost 0 bases and the J gene lost 0 bases, with 12 bases spanning the gap. The DNA of the CDR3 is TGTGCCAGCTCACCACCCAATATACGGTCCTCCTACAATGAGCAGTTCTTC. Amino acid sequence: CASSPPNIRSSYNEQFF. The full variable domain, its missing parts supplied by reference TRBV18 and TRBJ2-1, is NAGVMQNPRHLVRRRGQEARLRCSPMKGHSHVYWYRQLPEEGLKFMVYLQKENIIDESGMPKERFSAEFPKEGPSILRIQQVVRGDSAAYFCASSPPNIRSSYNEQFFGPGTRLTVL.

This chain links TRBV6-6 with TRBJ2-7; no definite D call. Germline CDR1 MNHNY, CDR2 SVGAGI (reference sequence). The CDR3 is 13 amino acids. The V end was cut by 2 bases, the J end by 2 bases, with 7 bases between. For the CDR3, the DNA is TGTGCCAGCAGTTACCAGCATACCTACGAGCAGTACTTC. It codes for CASSYQHTYEQYF.

The chain has TRBV7-6 and TRBJ2-6, with 9 bases identical to TRBD2. The CDR3 is 19 residues long. Unmatched junction bases numbered 10, after V lost 4 bases and J lost 0 bases. CDR1 and CDR2 from the germline V gene are SGHVS and FNYEAQ. The CDR3 sequence is CASSSPKASGTSGANVLTF. CDR3 nucleotide sequence: TGTGCCAGCAGCTCACCGAAGGCTAGCGGGACCTCTGGGGCCAACGTCCTGACTTTC. Drawing the rest from reference TRBV7-6 and TRBJ2-6, the complete variable domain is GAGVSQSPRYKVTKRGQDVALRCDPISGHVSLYWYRQALGQGPEFLTYFNYEAQQDKSGLPNDRFSAERPEGSISTLTIQRTEQRDSAMYRCASSSPKASGTSGANVLTFGAGSRLTVL.

This sequence joins TRBV2 and TRBJ2-5; 7 nucleotides agree with TRBD1. J lost 3 bases, V lost 1 base, and 8 bases had no gene match. CDR1 is SNHLY, CDR2 FYNNEI, per germline. This CDR3 spans 16 amino acids. The DNA of the CDR3 is TGTGCCAGCAGTGAAGGTTTCTACAGGGGCGAAGAGACCCAGTACTTC. It encodes CASSEGFYRGEETQYF.

This chain connects TRBV6-5 to TRBJ2-7, with 7 positions matching TRBD1. Germline-derived CDR1 and CDR2 are MNHEY and SVGAGI. The CDR3 totals 15 residues. V trimming: 5 bases; J trimming: 0 bases; junction bases outside the gene matches: 7. CDR3 protein: CASSKRQGPSYEQYF. The CDR3 nucleotides read TGTGCCAGCAGTAAAAGACAGGGACCCTCCTACGAGCAGTACTTC.

V gene TRBV15 combines with J gene TRBJ2-3; possible D gene TRBD1, 6 bases. Germline V gives CDR1 LNHNV, CDR2 YYDKDF (reference sequence). The CDR3 consists of 14 residues. V was clipped by 1 base and J by 6 bases, with 11 bases between them. The CDR3 here is CATSRGTQGDTQYF. For the CDR3, the DNA is TGTGCCACCAGCAGAGGGACCCAGGGGGATACGCAGTATTTT.

This clone was found a few times. CDR3 region: CASSRTASSYNEQFF. The CDR3 DNA sequence: TGTGCCAGCAGCCGGACGGCTAGCTCCTACAATGAGCAGTTCTTC. The V call is TRBV7-2, the J call TRBJ2-1; D remains ambiguous. The CDR3 extends over 15 amino acids. V lost 5 bases, J lost 0 bases, and 11 bases lay in between. Germline V CDR1 and CDR2: SGHTA, FQGNSA.

The sample holds a few counts of this clone. At the DNA level, this CDR3 is encoded by other sequences in the same sample as well. The rearrangement joins TRBV10-3 to TRBJ2-2, with D possibly TRBD1 on 6 matching bases. The CDR3 totals 14 residues. Deletions cut 2 bases from V and 5 bases from J, with 9 bases between. Germline V CDR1 and CDR2: ENHRY, SYGVKD. Here the CDR3 DNA reads TGTGCCATCAGTGAGAGTGGGACAACCGGGGAGCTGTTTTTT. Amino acid sequence: CAISESGTTGELFF.

In its sample, this clone was seen a few times. The rearrangement uses TRBV4-1 and TRBJ1-5, with TRBD1 matching 8 bases. V lost 2 bases and J lost 3; bases outside the gene matches: 6. Germline CDR1 reads MGHRA; CDR2 reads YSYEKL. CDR3 size: 16 residues. The CDR3, as DNA: TGCGCCAGCAGCCAATCCGGGACAGGCTCCAATCAGCCCCAGCATTTT. This translates into CASSQSGTGSNQPQHF.

Worth noting for this clone: The sample contains more than one DNA sequence encoding this CDR3. The chain employs TRBV30 and TRBJ1-5; D not resolved. The germline gives CDR1 GTSNPN, CDR2 SVGIG (reference sequence). This CDR3 has 13 residues. Trimming shortened V by 2 bases and J by 2 bases, and 7 bases separated the two germline ends. CDR3 sequence reads: CAWSPDRNQPQHF. The CDR3 DNA is TGTGCCTGGAGTCCCGACCGCAATCAGCCCCAGCATTTT.

CDR3 sequence: CASSFSRGADTQYF. CDR3 bases: TGTGCCAGCAGCTTCTCGAGGGGAGCAGATACGCAGTATTTT. The chain employs TRBV11-3 and TRBJ2-3; the D gene could be TRBD1 or TRBD2 (5 bases each). The CDR3 has 14 residues. With 3 bases removed from V and 4 bases from J, the gap between germline ends came to 11 bases. Germline CDR1 is SGHNT and CDR2 is YENEEA. Looking up the rest from reference TRBV11-3 and TRBJ2-3 gives the full variable domain: EAGVVQSPRYKIIEKKQPVAFWCNPISGHNTLYWYLQNLGQGPELLIRYENEEAVDDSQLPKDRFSAERLKGVDSTLKIQPAELGDSAVYLCASSFSRGADTQYFGPGTRLTVL.

This clone has just one count. The chain combines TRBV18 with TRBJ1-5, with D unclear. V dropped 4 bases and J dropped 6 bases, with 7 bases sitting between them. Germline loops: CDR1 KGHSH, CDR2 LQKENI. This CDR3 contains 12 residues. DNA for the CDR3: TGTGCCAGCTCACTCCCCCCTCAGCCCCAGCATTTT. Translated: CASSLPPQPQHF.

The V gene is TRBV6-5, the J gene TRBJ1-2; D uncertain. This CDR3 has 13 residues. V was shortened by 6 bases and J by 5 bases, with 13 bases between the two germline ends. Germline lookup yields CDR1 MNHEY and CDR2 SVGAGI. This CDR3 reads CASSMEPPYGYTF. The CDR3 region has the DNA TGTGCCAGCAGCATGGAGCCCCCTTATGGCTACACCTTC.

The genes are TRBV11-1 and TRBJ2-5, with 10 positions matching TRBD2. The CDR3 sequence is 15 residues long. Germline V CDR1 and CDR2: SGHAT, FQDESV (reference sequence). V was clipped by 8 bases and J by 5 bases; unmatched bases: 11. CDR3 sequence (DNA): TGTGCCAGCGGATCTAGCGGGAGAACCGGCGAGACCCAGTACTTC. Its translation: CASGSSGRTGETQYF. The variable domain in full, completed from reference TRBV11-1 and TRBJ2-5, reads EAEVAQSPRYKITEKSQAVAFWCDPISGHATLYWYRQILGQGPELLVQFQDESVVDDSQLPKDRFSAERLKGVDSTLKIQPAELGDSAMYLCASGSSGRTGETQYFGPGTRLLVL.

This clone has a handful of counts. The rearrangement joins TRBV4-1 to TRBJ1-1, with D unclear. This CDR3 region has 12 residues. V shed 8 bases and J shed 10 bases, with 17 bases lying between them. Germline CDR1 reads MGHRA; CDR2 reads YSYEKL. CDR3 sequence reads: CASRRQDGRAFF. The CDR3 nucleotides read TGCGCCAGCCGCCGCCAGGACGGGCGAGCTTTCTTT.

The chain couples TRBV30 to TRBJ2-1; 7 nucleotides align to TRBD2. With V trimmed by 1 base and J by 5 bases, 8 bases remained unmatched. Germline CDR1 GTSNPN, CDR2 SVGIG (reference sequence). This CDR3 contains 15 residues. The CDR3 bases are TGTGCCTGGAGTGCGACTAGCCGCCACCACAATGAGCAGTTCTTC. Translation: CAWSATSRHHNEQFF.

The rearrangement links TRBV4-1 to TRBJ1-1; perhaps TRBD1 as D (5 bases). Germline V gene lookup returns CDR1 MGHRA and CDR2 YSYEKL. Trimming took off 4 bases at V and 0 bases at J, with 12 bases between the two ends. The CDR3 is 15 residues long. The CDR3 coding sequence is TGCGCCAGCAGCCCGTTGGGACGTATGAACACTGAAGCTTTCTTT. Translated, it gives CASSPLGRMNTEAFF.